This is a list of T cell receptor beta chains from one sample in a study of T cells in Graves' hyperthyroidism and ophthalmopathy. From the multiplex PCR reads, TCRdb called clonotypes with MiXCR, one entry per CDR3 protein. This sample carries roughly 750,000 distinct CDR3 sequences, approximately 16% of them seen once, and the ten largest clones take roughly 8%. Specimen: blood. Receptor source: a man between 18 and 35 years old with Graves' hyperthyroidism. CDR3s include the opening cysteine and the closing phenylalanine or tryptophan. The D gene is left open where the match is weak. Clone size is stated in some rows and not others, as once, few, many or a class when expanded.

d_call: .
j_call: TRBJ1-2
v_call: TRBV28
clone_size: many
cdr3_aa: CACHRAEYGYTF
cdr3_nt: TGTGCCTGTCACAGGGCTGAGTATGGCTACACCTTC

d_call: .
j_call: TRBJ2-7
v_call: TRBV6-6
clone_size: few
cdr3_aa: CASSYSRQGTHEQYF
cdr3_nt: TGTGCCAGCAGTTACTCGCGGCAGGGGACCCACGAGCAGTACTTC

d_call: .
j_call: TRBJ2-1
v_call: TRBV5-1
clone_size: many
cdr3_aa: CASSLSGSLVYNEQFF
cdr3_nt: TGCGCCAGCAGCTTGTCTGGCAGCCTCGTGTACAATGAGCAGTTCTTC

d_call: .
j_call: TRBJ1-2
v_call: TRBV19
clone_size: once
cdr3_aa: CASSISVFNYGYTF
cdr3_nt: TGTGCCAGTAGTATTTCCGTTTTTAACTATGGCTACACCTTC

d_call: .
j_call: TRBJ2-7
v_call: TRBV2
clone_size: few
cdr3_aa: CASSEQMGRFYEQYF
cdr3_nt: TGTGCCAGCAGTGAACAAATGGGCAGGTTCTACGAGCAGTACTTC

d_call: TRBD1
j_call: TRBJ1-6
v_call: TRBV2
clone_size: many
cdr3_aa: CASMETGTGNSPLHF
cdr3_nt: TGTGCCAGCATGGAGACCGGGACAGGGAATTCACCCCTCCACTTT

d_call: TRBD1
j_call: TRBJ2-7
v_call: TRBV6-2/TRBV6-3
clone_size: many
cdr3_aa: CASWGQGEYEQYF
cdr3_nt: TGTGCCAGCTGGGGACAGGGGGAATACGAGCAGTACTTC

d_call: TRBD2
j_call: TRBJ2-1
v_call: TRBV6-2/TRBV6-3
clone_size: .
cdr3_aa: CASSYSTGRGGYEQFF
cdr3_nt: TGTGCCAGCAGTTACTCGACCGGGAGGGGGGGCTATGAGCAGTTCTTC

d_call: .
j_call: TRBJ2-5
v_call: TRBV29-1
clone_size: many
cdr3_aa: CSVEDRNEQETQYF
cdr3_nt: TGCAGCGTTGAAGATCGGAACGAGCAGGAGACCCAGTACTTC

d_call: .
j_call: TRBJ2-3
v_call: TRBV3-1
clone_size: few
cdr3_aa: CASSWATGSADTQYF
cdr3_nt: TGTGCCAGCTCGTGGGCGACAGGAAGCGCAGATACGCAGTATTTT

d_call: .
j_call: TRBJ2-1
v_call: TRBV11-3
clone_size: .
cdr3_aa: CASSRLELLYNEQFF
cdr3_nt: TGTGCCAGCAGCCGCCTCGAGCTTCTGTACAATGAGCAGTTCTTC

d_call: .
j_call: TRBJ2-7
v_call: TRBV28
clone_size: many
cdr3_aa: CAAQGVSYEQYF
cdr3_nt: TGTGCCGCCCAAGGGGTTTCCTACGAGCAGTACTTC

d_call: .
j_call: TRBJ2-6
v_call: TRBV12-3/TRBV12-4
clone_size: few
cdr3_aa: CASSFRMGGANVLTF
cdr3_nt: TGTGCCAGCAGTTTTAGAATGGGTGGGGCCAACGTCCTGACTTTC

d_call: .
j_call: TRBJ1-6
v_call: TRBV18
clone_size: many
cdr3_aa: CASSQLKERTPLHF
cdr3_nt: TGTGCCAGCTCCCAACTTAAGGAGCGAACACCCCTCCACTTT

d_call: TRBD1
j_call: TRBJ2-5
v_call: TRBV19
clone_size: few
cdr3_aa: CASSSRQGEETQYF
cdr3_nt: TGTGCCAGTAGCTCGCGACAGGGAGAAGAGACCCAGTACTTC

d_call: TRBD2
j_call: TRBJ2-7
v_call: TRBV28
clone_size: few
cdr3_aa: CASTPGGFYEQYF
cdr3_nt: TGTGCCAGCACACCGGGGGGGTTCTACGAGCAGTACTTC

d_call: TRBD1
j_call: TRBJ1-1
v_call: TRBV29-1
clone_size: .
cdr3_aa: CSFRQGSPLSTEAFF
cdr3_nt: TGCAGCTTTCGACAGGGTTCCCCGTTGTCAACTGAAGCTTTCTTT

d_call: .
j_call: TRBJ2-3
v_call: TRBV20-1
clone_size: many
cdr3_aa: CSAPPASATISTDTQYF
cdr3_nt: TGCAGTGCTCCGCCCGCTAGCGCGACTATTAGCACAGATACGCAGTATTTT

d_call: TRBD2
j_call: TRBJ2-3
v_call: TRBV11-2
clone_size: many
cdr3_aa: CASSPVGGLAGVIDTQYF
cdr3_nt: TGTGCCAGCAGTCCCGTAGGGGGACTAGCGGGAGTGATAGATACGCAGTATTTT

d_call: .
j_call: TRBJ2-1
v_call: TRBV5-6
clone_size: .
cdr3_aa: CASSVLRADEQFF
cdr3_nt: TGTGCCAGCAGCGTCCTGCGGGCCGATGAGCAGTTCTTC

d_call: .
j_call: TRBJ2-7
v_call: TRBV28
clone_size: many
cdr3_aa: CASSLSAYGAYEQYF
cdr3_nt: TGTGCCAGCAGTTTATCCGCCTACGGGGCCTACGAGCAGTACTTC

d_call: .
j_call: TRBJ1-1
v_call: TRBV20-1
clone_size: many
cdr3_aa: CSARGGGANTEAFF
cdr3_nt: TGCAGTGCTAGAGGGGGGGGGGCGAACACTGAAGCTTTCTTT

d_call: TRBD1
j_call: TRBJ2-1
v_call: TRBV4-1
clone_size: few
cdr3_aa: CASSPRETGIKDEQFF
cdr3_nt: TGCGCCAGCAGCCCCCGTGAGACAGGGATAAAGGATGAGCAGTTCTTC

d_call: TRBD2
j_call: TRBJ2-1
v_call: TRBV7-3
clone_size: many
cdr3_aa: CASSLWREARHEQFF
cdr3_nt: TGTGCCAGCAGCTTATGGCGGGAGGCCCGCCATGAGCAGTTCTTC

d_call: .
j_call: TRBJ2-7
v_call: TRBV4-1
clone_size: few
cdr3_aa: CASSQVSDFTYEQYF
cdr3_nt: TGCGCCAGCAGCCAAGTGTCAGACTTTACCTACGAGCAGTACTTC

d_call: .
j_call: TRBJ1-5
v_call: TRBV12-3/TRBV12-4
clone_size: many
cdr3_aa: CASSLGFSNQPQHF
cdr3_nt: TGTGCCAGCAGTTTGGGGTTTAGCAATCAGCCCCAGCATTTT

d_call: .
j_call: TRBJ2-5
v_call: TRBV20-1
clone_size: many
cdr3_aa: CSAPKGGSTETQYF
cdr3_nt: TGCAGTGCCCCCAAAGGAGGATCAACGGAGACCCAGTACTTC

d_call: .
j_call: TRBJ2-5
v_call: TRBV5-1
clone_size: .
cdr3_aa: CASPQQWVETQYF
cdr3_nt: TGCGCCAGCCCCCAGCAGTGGGTAGAGACCCAGTACTTC

d_call: .
j_call: TRBJ1-5
v_call: TRBV12-3/TRBV12-4
clone_size: .
cdr3_aa: CASSSRVDQPQHF
cdr3_nt: TGTGCCAGCAGTTCCAGGGTGGATCAGCCCCAGCATTTT

d_call: .
j_call: TRBJ2-2
v_call: TRBV28
clone_size: few
cdr3_aa: CASRPLNRGNTGELFF
cdr3_nt: TGTGCCAGCAGGCCCCTCAATCGCGGCAACACCGGGGAGCTGTTTTTT

d_call: .
j_call: TRBJ2-5
v_call: TRBV6-2/TRBV6-3
clone_size: many
cdr3_aa: CASSLTRQETQYF
cdr3_nt: TGTGCCAGCAGCCTGACTAGACAAGAGACCCAGTACTTC

d_call: .
j_call: TRBJ1-5
v_call: TRBV6-1
clone_size: .
cdr3_aa: CASSAWDTKFNQPQHF
cdr3_nt: TGTGCCAGCAGTGCATGGGACACTAAGTTCAATCAGCCCCAGCATTTT

d_call: TRBD1
j_call: TRBJ2-2
v_call: TRBV15
clone_size: .
cdr3_aa: CATSRGRQGGANTGELFF
cdr3_nt: TGTGCCACCAGCAGAGGCCGACAGGGGGGCGCGAACACCGGGGAGCTGTTTTTT

d_call: .
j_call: TRBJ2-2
v_call: TRBV6-1
clone_size: few
cdr3_aa: CAIEAGVTGELFF
cdr3_nt: TGTGCCATCGAGGCAGGGGTGACCGGGGAGCTGTTTTTT

d_call: TRBD2
j_call: TRBJ2-1
v_call: TRBV7-9
clone_size: few
cdr3_aa: CASSFPWTSVYNEQFF
cdr3_nt: TGTGCCAGCAGCTTCCCGTGGACTAGCGTCTACAATGAGCAGTTCTTC

d_call: .
j_call: TRBJ2-1
v_call: TRBV27
clone_size: few
cdr3_aa: CASSLSTGCNEQFF
cdr3_nt: TGTGCCAGCAGTTTATCGACAGGTTGCAATGAGCAGTTCTTC

d_call: TRBD2
j_call: TRBJ2-4
v_call: TRBV14
clone_size: once
cdr3_aa: CASSQEGTSGSKNIQYF
cdr3_nt: TGTGCCAGCAGCCAAGAGGGGACTAGCGGATCTAAAAACATTCAGTACTTC

d_call: .
j_call: TRBJ1-4
v_call: TRBV6-1
clone_size: few
cdr3_aa: CASSRGGGSSTNEKLFF
cdr3_nt: TGTGCCAGCTCGCGAGGGGGGGGCAGCTCAACTAATGAAAAACTGTTTTTT

d_call: TRBD2
j_call: TRBJ2-7
v_call: TRBV7-9
clone_size: many
cdr3_aa: CASSPKAGSGSYEQYF
cdr3_nt: TGTGCCAGCAGCCCAAAAGCGGGTAGCGGGAGTTACGAGCAGTACTTC

d_call: .
j_call: TRBJ2-1
v_call: TRBV2
clone_size: many
cdr3_aa: CASSSGSRAGEQFF
cdr3_nt: TGTGCCAGCAGCTCCGGAAGTAGGGCAGGGGAGCAGTTCTTC

d_call: .
j_call: TRBJ2-6
v_call: TRBV10-3
clone_size: few
cdr3_aa: CAISAVLGANVLTF
cdr3_nt: TGTGCCATCAGTGCCGTCCTCGGGGCCAACGTCCTGACTTTC

d_call: .
j_call: TRBJ2-1
v_call: TRBV24-1
clone_size: .
cdr3_aa: CATSESGPYNEQFF
cdr3_nt: TGTGCCACCAGTGAGTCCGGCCCCTACAATGAGCAGTTCTTC

d_call: TRBD1
j_call: TRBJ2-7
v_call: TRBV27
clone_size: many
cdr3_aa: CASSGTGIAYEQYF
cdr3_nt: TGTGCCAGCAGCGGGACAGGGATTGCCTACGAGCAGTACTTC

d_call: .
j_call: TRBJ2-1
v_call: TRBV19
clone_size: few
cdr3_aa: CASTPAESSYNEQFF
cdr3_nt: TGTGCCAGTACCCCAGCGGAGAGCTCCTACAATGAGCAGTTCTTC

d_call: .
j_call: TRBJ1-3
v_call: TRBV11-2
clone_size: many
cdr3_aa: CASRQGTGNTIYF
cdr3_nt: TGTGCCAGCAGGCAGGGAACCGGAAACACCATATATTTT

d_call: .
j_call: TRBJ2-7
v_call: TRBV2
clone_size: .
cdr3_aa: CASKGLASYEQYF
cdr3_nt: TGTGCCAGCAAAGGACTCGCGTCCTACGAGCAGTACTTC

d_call: .
j_call: TRBJ1-1
v_call: TRBV6-1
clone_size: .
cdr3_aa: CASSDRQMNTEAFF
cdr3_nt: TGTGCCAGCAGTGACAGGCAGATGAACACTGAAGCTTTCTTT

d_call: .
j_call: TRBJ2-1
v_call: TRBV7-9
clone_size: many
cdr3_aa: CASSPFGGLAYNEQFF
cdr3_nt: TGTGCCAGCAGCCCATTCGGGGGGCTGGCTTACAATGAGCAGTTCTTC

d_call: TRBD2
j_call: TRBJ2-3
v_call: TRBV20-1
clone_size: many
cdr3_aa: CSALTSEDVADTQYF
cdr3_nt: TGCAGTGCACTAACTAGCGAGGACGTAGCAGATACGCAGTATTTT

d_call: TRBD1
j_call: TRBJ2-1
v_call: TRBV7-3
clone_size: .
cdr3_aa: CASSTGTGAQFF
cdr3_nt: TGTGCCAGCAGCACCGGGACAGGGGCCCAGTTCTTC

d_call: .
j_call: TRBJ2-1
v_call: TRBV28
clone_size: many
cdr3_aa: CASSFGGEQFF
cdr3_nt: TGTGCCAGCAGTTTCGGGGGTGAGCAGTTCTTC